The 26 T cell receptor beta chains listed next were all sequenced from one sample in a study of spatial heterogeneity in lung cancer. Time point given: blood at routine non-recurrence follow-up after resection. Unsorted samples of tumor, nontumor lung or frozen PBMC had their whole RNA sequenced. TCRdb re-derived calls from the 5' RACE reads in MiXCR, one entry per CDR3 protein. The sample holds 95,000 to 130,000 distinct CDR3 sequences, 12% seen once. The source material was PBMCs, sampled at follow-up. Source of these receptors: a male donor with early-stage non-small cell lung cancer.

This clonotype has just a few counts. The chain recombines TRBV5-1 with TRBJ2-1; D uncertain. V gave up 1 base and J gave up 0 bases, with 8 bases separating them. Germline loops: CDR1 SGHRS, CDR2 YFSETQ. CDR3 length equals 15 residues. The CDR3 loop reads CASSLRISSYNEQFF. CDR3 bases: TGCGCCAGCAGCTTGCGGATAAGCTCCTACAATGAGCAGTTCTTC.

Remarks on this clonotype: This sequence may be a read error, since a much larger clone differs from it by one base. The gene calls are TRBV7-2 and TRBJ2-7; no reliable D call. Between the trimmed V and J ends, which lost 4 bases and 5 bases, there was a span of 12 bases. CDR3 length: 13 amino acids. Germline CDR1 is SGHTA and CDR2 is FQGNSA. This CDR3 is CASSSDVGHEQYF. For the CDR3, the DNA is TGTGCCAGCAGCTCGGACGTGGGCCACGAGCAGTACTTC. Together with reference TRBV7-2 and TRBJ2-7, the CDR3 gives the full variable domain: GAGVSQSPSNKVTEKGKDVELRCDPISGHTALYWYRQSLGQGLEFLIYFQGNSAPDKSGLPSDRFSAERTGGSVSTLTIQRTQQEDSAVYLCASSSDVGHEQYFGPGTRLTVT.

This clonotype came up a few times. J is TRBJ1-4 and V is TRBV5-6; no clear D gene. CDR3 length equals 15 residues. Looked up from germline, CDR1 is SGHDT and CDR2 is YYEEEE. The germline V and J ends were trimmed by 6 bases and 6 bases, with 18 bases remaining between them. This CDR3 is CASTQTGKRDEKLFF. CDR3 sequence (DNA): TGTGCCAGCACCCAGACCGGGAAGAGGGATGAAAAACTGTTTTTT.

Only a few counts were recorded for this clonotype. The CDR3 bases are TGTGCCAGCAGTCACCCTAAGTCCTACGAGCAGTACTTC. This encodes CASSHPKSYEQYF. V gene TRBV6-5 combines with J gene TRBJ2-7; D unclear. The length of the CDR3 is 13 residues. Germline-derived CDR1 and CDR2 are MNHEY and SVGAGI. V lost 5 bases and J 1 base, leaving 9 bases between the germline ends.

This chain connects TRBV29-1 to TRBJ2-2; 12 bases agree with TRBD1. The V and J ends lost 6 bases and 4 bases, in that order; junction bases with no gene match: 3. Germline V CDR1 and CDR2: SQVTM, ANQGSEA. CDR3 length equals 14 residues. The CDR3 nucleotides read TGCAGCGTGGGACAGGGGGCAGGCACCGGGGAGCTGTTTTTT. Protein: CSVGQGAGTGELFF.

The chain is built from TRBV27 and TRBJ1-2; 9 nucleotides agree with TRBD1. V shed 2 bases, J shed 7 bases, and the junction held 8 bases outside the gene matches. CDR3 length: 15 amino acids. Per the germline V gene, CDR1 is MNHEY and CDR2 is SMNVEV (reference sequence). The CDR3 here is CASSLPTGGSRGYTF. The CDR3 DNA sequence: TGTGCCAGCAGTTTACCGACAGGGGGATCTCGTGGCTACACCTTC.

This sequence joins TRBV28 and TRBJ2-7; a possible D gene is TRBD1 (6 bases). The CDR3 has 16 residues. V was trimmed by 8 bases and J by 2 bases, leaving 22 bases between them. CDR1 MDHEN and CDR2 SYDVKM come from the germline V gene. The CDR3 nucleotides are TGTGCCAGCTCCGGGACAAGGGGCTCTGGGACCTACGAGCAGTACTTC. Translating gives CASSGTRGSGTYEQYF.

This clonotype was seen a few times. V usage is TRBV19 and J usage is TRBJ1-5; 7 bases are a match to TRBD1. This CDR3 contains 16 residues. CDR1 is LNHDA, CDR2 SQIVND, per germline (reference sequence). Losses at the gene ends were 6 bases for V and 6 bases for J; bases not matched to a gene: 14. The CDR3 nucleotides are TGTGCCAGTAGCGATCCTCCATCCCACAGGGGTCAGCCCCAGCATTTT. Encoded protein: CASSDPPSHRGQPQHF.

The chain couples TRBV20-1 to TRBJ1-3; D uncertain. Trimming cost V 2 bases and J 2 bases, with 7 bases left between them. The germline V gene encodes CDR1 DFQATT and CDR2 SNEGSKA (reference sequence). CDR3 length: 13 amino acids. CDR3 protein: CSARPPPGNTIYF. The CDR3 DNA reads as TGCAGTGCTAGACCCCCCCCTGGAAACACCATATATTTT.

V is TRBV7-2 and J is TRBJ2-2; D perhaps matches TRBD1 (6 bases). The germline CDR1 and CDR2 sequences are SGHTA and FQGNSA. The CDR3 has 13 residues. The V end was cut by 5 bases, the J end by 7 bases, with 11 bases between. DNA of the CDR3: TGTGCCAGCAGCAGAGGGGGTGACGGGGAGCTGTTTTTT. Translated: CASSRGGDGELFF.

The rearrangement joins TRBV28 to TRBJ1-5, with D hard to call. Germline V CDR1 and CDR2: MDHEN, SYDVKM. The CDR3 extends over 12 amino acids. V lost 2 bases and J lost 9, with 8 bases in between. The CDR3 region has the DNA TGTGCCAGCAGTTTACCCCCCAGGCCCCAGCATTTT. This encodes CASSLPPRPQHF.

This chain connects TRBV12-3 or TRBV12-4 to TRBJ2-1, with 13 bases aligning to TRBD2. The CDR3 spans 17 residues. V lost 6 bases to trimming and J lost 0 bases; unmatched junction nucleotides: 5. The CDR3 loop is CASRRGTSGVSYNEQFF. CDR3 DNA: TGTGCCAGCAGGAGGGGGACTAGCGGGGTCTCCTACAATGAGCAGTTCTTC.

V gene TRBV4-2 combines with J gene TRBJ2-7; D ambiguous. The CDR3 extends over 14 amino acids. Germline lookup yields CDR1 LGHNA and CDR2 YNFKEQ. Trimming took off 0 bases at V and 3 bases at J, with 9 bases between the two ends. The CDR3 bases are TGTGCCAGCAGCCAAGACTTCCAGAGCTACGAGCAGTACTTC. Amino acid sequence: CASSQDFQSYEQYF.

The genes are TRBV7-9 and TRBJ1-6; TRBD1 aligns across 9 bases. The germline gives CDR1 SEHNR, CDR2 FQNEAQ (reference sequence). V dropped 5 bases and J dropped 10; count of bases not matched to a gene: 6. This CDR3 is built from 14 residues. The CDR3 region has the DNA TGTGCCAGCAGCCGGGACAGGGATCACTCACCCCTCCACTTT. This encodes CASSRDRDHSPLHF.

This clonotype came up many times. The chain employs TRBV4-2 and TRBJ2-5, with TRBD2 identical over 11 bases. The CDR3 is made up of 16 amino acids. From germline, CDR1 is LGHNA and CDR2 YNFKEQ. V lost 2 bases to trimming and J lost 3 bases; unmatched junction nucleotides: 5. The CDR3 DNA sequence: TGTGCCAGCAGCCAACGGCTAGCGGGGGGAAAAGAGACCCAGTACTTC. Its protein product is CASSQRLAGGKETQYF.

The J gene is TRBJ2-5, the V gene TRBV28; 8 bases fit TRBD2. Germline-derived CDR1 and CDR2 are MDHEN and SYDVKM. V was clipped by 4 bases and J by 6 bases; unmatched bases: 7. The CDR3 runs to 14 residues. Written as DNA, the CDR3 is TGTGCCAGCAGTTGGGGACTAGTCAGGAAGACCCAGTACTTC. Amino acids: CASSWGLVRKTQYF.

The chain has TRBV6-5 and TRBJ1-3; 8 nucleotides align to TRBD1. CDR3 length equals 16 residues. Germline values: CDR1 MNHEY, CDR2 SVGAGI. V shed 8 bases and J 0 bases; nucleotides not matched to a gene: 9. The CDR3 bases are TGTGCCAGCGGGCCTGGGGGACAGGTCTCTGGAAACACCATATATTTT. Encoded protein: CASGPGGQVSGNTIYF.

The chain recombines TRBV6-5 with TRBJ2-1, with a weak D call TRBD1 (6 bases). This CDR3 has 16 amino acids. Germline V gene sequence: CDR1 MNHEY, CDR2 SVGAGI. Trimming stripped 0 bases from V and 3 bases from J, with 12 bases between. CDR3 protein: CASSYSWQGNYNEQFF. DNA for the CDR3: TGTGCCAGCAGTTACTCGTGGCAGGGGAACTACAATGAGCAGTTCTTC.

This clonotype was seen at least ten times. The chain carries TRBV7-8 and TRBJ2-7, with 8 bases that match TRBD1. The CDR3 has 13 residues. V shed 5 bases, J shed 7 bases, and the junction held 7 bases outside the gene matches. The germline V gene encodes CDR1 SGHVS and CDR2 FQNEAQ. The CDR3 protein is CASSQRQGLEQYF. The CDR3 DNA reads as TGTGCCAGCAGCCAACGACAGGGGCTGGAGCAGTACTTC. Filled out from reference TRBV7-8 and TRBJ2-7, the complete variable domain reads GAGVSQSPRYKVAKRGQDVALRCDPISGHVSLFWYQQALGQGPEFLTYFQNEAQLDKSGLPSDRFFAERPEGSVSTLKIQRTQQEDSAVYLCASSQRQGLEQYFGPGTRLTVT.

The chain is built from TRBV10-3 and TRBJ1-5; TRBD1 agrees at 9 bases. J lost 0 bases, V lost 9 bases, and 3 bases had no gene match. Germline loops: CDR1 ENHRY, CDR2 SYGVKD. There are 14 residues in the CDR3. CDR3 sequence reads: CAMDRGGSNQPQHF. CDR3 nucleotides: TGTGCCATGGACAGGGGAGGTAGCAATCAGCCCCAGCATTTT.

The chain couples TRBV27 to TRBJ2-2, with TRBD2 matching 8 bases. After removal of 5 bases from V and 4 bases from J, the junction contained 6 bases not matched to a gene. CDR3 size: 15 residues. Germline CDR1 MNHEY, CDR2 SMNVEV (reference sequence). CDR3 in amino acids: CASSRGGQGTGELFF. CDR3 in DNA: TGTGCCAGCAGTCGCGGGGGGCAGGGCACCGGGGAGCTGTTTTTT.

Ten or more counts support this clonotype. The chain links TRBV5-6 to TRBJ2-3; D uncertain. The V gene lost 4 bases and the J gene lost 3 bases, with 9 bases spanning the gap. CDR1 is SGHDT, CDR2 YYEEEE, per germline. The CDR3 extends over 13 amino acids. Here the CDR3 DNA reads TGTGCCAGCAGCGTTGGGCGGACAGATACGCAGTATTTT. This sequence encodes CASSVGRTDTQYF.

V gene TRBV20-1 combines with J gene TRBJ1-1, with D unresolved. The germline V and J ends were trimmed by 3 bases and 1 base, with 6 bases remaining between them. The CDR3 consists of 12 residues. CDR1 is DFQATT, CDR2 SNEGSKA, per germline (reference sequence). The CDR3 reads CSASKANTEAFF. The CDR3 coding sequence is TGCAGTGCTAGCAAAGCGAACACTGAAGCTTTCTTT.

CDR3 DNA sequence: TGTGCCAGCAGTTTAGGGACAGCCCCTAATCAGCCCCAGCATTTT. Its protein product is CASSLGTAPNQPQHF. The V and J genes are TRBV27 and TRBJ1-5, with 7 bases lining up with TRBD1. The CDR3 is made up of 15 amino acids. The germline V gene has CDR1 MNHEY and CDR2 SMNVEV (reference sequence). V dropped 2 bases and J dropped 4; count of bases not matched to a gene: 5.

This clonotype was observed at least ten times. The chain links TRBV29-1 to TRBJ1-1; unclear D gene. Per the germline V gene, CDR1 is SQVTM and CDR2 is ANQGSEA. V lost 2 bases, J lost 1 base, and 11 bases lay in between. There are 14 residues in the CDR3. This chain's CDR3 is CSVETQIQNTEAFF. The CDR3, as DNA: TGCAGCGTTGAAACCCAGATACAGAACACTGAAGCTTTCTTT.

On this clonotype itself: A much larger clone differs by one base, so this may be a read error. The J gene is TRBJ2-1, the V gene TRBV28; no clear D. The CDR3 is 11 amino acids. The germline V gene has CDR1 MDHEN and CDR2 SYDVKM. Trimming cost V 3 bases and J 5 bases, with 2 bases left between them. In nucleotides, the CDR3 is TGTGCCAGCAGTTTGCACAATGAGCAGTTCTTC. Its translation: CASSLHNEQFF.